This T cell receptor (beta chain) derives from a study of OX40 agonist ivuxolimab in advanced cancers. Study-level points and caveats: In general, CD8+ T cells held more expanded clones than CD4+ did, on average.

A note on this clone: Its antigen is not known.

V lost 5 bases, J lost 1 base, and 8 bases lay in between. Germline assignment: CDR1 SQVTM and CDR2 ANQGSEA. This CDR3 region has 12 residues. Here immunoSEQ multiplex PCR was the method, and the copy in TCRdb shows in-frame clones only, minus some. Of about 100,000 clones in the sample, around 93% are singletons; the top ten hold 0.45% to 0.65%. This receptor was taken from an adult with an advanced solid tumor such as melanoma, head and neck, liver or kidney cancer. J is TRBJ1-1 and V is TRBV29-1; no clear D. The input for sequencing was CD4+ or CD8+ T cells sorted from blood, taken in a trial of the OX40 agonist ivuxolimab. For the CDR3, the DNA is TGCAGCGTTAAAGGTGGGAACACTGAAGCTTTCTTT. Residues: CSVKGGNTEAFF.